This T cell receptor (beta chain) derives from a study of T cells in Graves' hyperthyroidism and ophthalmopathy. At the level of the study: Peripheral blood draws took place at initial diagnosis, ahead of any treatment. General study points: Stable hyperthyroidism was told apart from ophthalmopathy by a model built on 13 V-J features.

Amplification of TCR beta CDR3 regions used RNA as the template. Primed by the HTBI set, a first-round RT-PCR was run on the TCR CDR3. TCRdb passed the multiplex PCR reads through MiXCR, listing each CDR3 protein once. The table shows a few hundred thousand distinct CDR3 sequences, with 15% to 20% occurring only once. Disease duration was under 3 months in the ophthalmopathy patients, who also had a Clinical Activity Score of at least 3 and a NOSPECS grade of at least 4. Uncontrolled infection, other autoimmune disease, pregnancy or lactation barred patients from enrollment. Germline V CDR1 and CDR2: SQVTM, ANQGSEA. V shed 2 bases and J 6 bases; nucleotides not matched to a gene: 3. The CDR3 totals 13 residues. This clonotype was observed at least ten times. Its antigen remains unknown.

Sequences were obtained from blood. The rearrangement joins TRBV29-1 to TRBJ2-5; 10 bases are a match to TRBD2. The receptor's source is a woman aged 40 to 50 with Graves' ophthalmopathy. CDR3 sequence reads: CSVESSGRQTQYF. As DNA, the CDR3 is TGCAGCGTTGAATCTAGCGGGAGACAGACCCAGTACTTC.